This TCR beta chain is drawn from a study of blood T cell repertoires in COVID-19. Turning to the study itself: The United States, Italy and Spain were the sources of the acute and convalescent COVID-19 samples.

How the authors handled the data: Amplification from reference gene primers served as the basis for estimated nucleated cell counts. Measured with immunoSEQ multiplex PCR; TCRdb has only the in-frame clones, and not every one. The DNA was the basis for D and trimming; V, J and clone size are from that table. The sample has a few hundred thousand clones, around 91% seen once. The V gene's germline CDR1 is SGHVS and CDR2 FQNEAQ. Between the trimmed V and J ends, which lost 5 bases and 11 bases, there was a span of 24 bases. The CDR3 has 16 amino acids. Followed over time, Seattle patients had been enrolled while infection was active.

V gene TRBV7-8 combines with J gene TRBJ1-4, with D maybe TRBD1 (6 bases). The sequencing sample was made of peripheral blood. The clonotype was recovered from a woman aged 60-75 years with COVID-19, enrolled during active disease. CDR3 coding DNA: TGTGCCAGCAGCACTCCAGGACAGACACCCTTGTGGAAACTGTTTTTT. Encoded protein: CASSTPGQTPLWKLFF.